Sequencing of this T cell receptor (beta chain) was carried out in a study of cytomegalovirus exposure and HLA in healthy donors. Study outcomes and limitations: As a later analysis showed, a missense DCLRE1C variant was linked to trimming of TCR beta V- and J-genes. Reportedly, a later analysis found an Asian-associated ancestry cluster had fewer N-insertions than the roughly 670-donor mean.

60 Vbeta and 13 Jbeta primers were used in PCR. Assay: immunoSEQ multiplex PCR; the TCRdb copy retains only in-frame clones and omits some. The profile covers approximately 180,000 clones, with more than 70% appearing a single time and 0.9% to 1.2% taken by the ten largest. Details on this clone: Antigen: not known.

This CDR3 contains 15 residues. Germline V CDR1 and CDR2: SGHTA, FQGNSA. Trimming removed 2 bases at V and 3 bases at J, with 11 bases between. This sequence joins TRBV7-2 and TRBJ2-1, with a weak D call TRBD2 (6 bases). The TCR originated in a woman aged 40 to 50 in good health and CMV-seronegative. Sequencing was carried out using PBMCs. The CDR3 loop is CASSLRDLRYNEQFF. The CDR3 DNA reads as TGTGCCAGCAGCTTAAGGGACTTACGCTACAATGAGCAGTTCTTC.